The clone carrying this T cell receptor beta chain appeared once. What it binds is not known. The data derive from a study of graft-versus-host responses after intestinal transplantation. Whole-study context: Recipients uniformly received anti-thymocyte globulin induction, followed by tacrolimus and steroids for 3 to 4 years.

Germline lookup yields CDR1 SGHNT and CDR2 YYREEE (reference sequence). The trim removed 1 base at V and 6 bases at J, leaving 10 bases unmatched. The CDR3 has 16 residues. The repertoire was sequenced with immunoSEQ multiplex PCR; TCRdb's copy has only in-frame clones and lacks some. The sample records over 90,000 clones, 80% to 95% being singletons. Study-wide results and caveats: Recipient-marrow GvH clones were detected, some having first appeared in ileum or blood.

The gene calls are TRBV5-4 and TRBJ2-7; 10 bases match TRBD1. The sample consisted of unstimulated CD8+ T cells sorted from spleen or lymph node cells, taken before intestinal transplant. The sequence came from a human donor who received an intestinal transplant. In nucleotides, the CDR3 is TGTGCCAGCAGCTTGTACCCCGGGACAGGGGAAAGCGAGCAGTACTTC. Protein product: CASSLYPGTGESEQYF.